This T cell receptor (beta chain) was recorded in a study of a mutant IDH1 vaccine in newly diagnosed glioma. On the study more broadly: Sex among treated patients split around 60% male, about 38% female; mean age was roughly 40 years. Before enrollment, patients got radiotherapy alone, temozolomide alone, or mostly the combination.

Regarding this clone: What it binds is not known. One end of the junction varies from germline; a read error may be responsible.

Indicated time point: week 5, during vaccination. The investigators gave 300 ug of mutant IDH1 20-mer peptide in each vaccine dose, together with topical imiquimod. Sequenced by immunoSEQ multiplex PCR; TCRdb stores in-frame clones only, minus some. Here the sample spans 45,000 to 70,000 clones, around 81% being singletons. The clonotype comes from a man aged 25-45 years with glioma. This sample comprised PBMCs, obtained from a glioma patient whose treatment included an IDH1 peptide vaccine.

CDR3 nucleotides: TGTGCCAGCAGCTTAGGGGGGAACGAGCAGCACTTC. Encoded protein: CASSLGGNEQHF. The chain combines TRBV7-9 with TRBJ2-7; D tentatively reads TRBD1 or TRBD2 (5 bases each). CDR1 and CDR2 (germline): SEHNR, FQNEAQ (reference sequence). This CDR3 contains 12 residues.